The entry that follows covers one T cell receptor beta chain sequence. The entry originates in a study of blood T cells in healthy people across ages. CDR3 length: 14 residues. The V end lost 5 bases, the J end lost 0 bases, and 10 bases lay between the germline ends. PCR was performed a second time for about 6 to 12 cycles using a sample-barcoded 5' primer and a J-beta primer mix. TCRdb itself ran the 5' RACE reads through MiXCR, one entry per CDR3 protein. The sample contains hundreds of thousands of distinct CDR3 sequences, approximately 67% of which appear only once. The sequenced sample was blood. The chain uses TRBV12-3 or TRBV12-4 and TRBJ2-5; tentative D call: TRBD1 (6 bases). This sequence originates from a man aged 25-45 years in good health. This CDR3 is CASSKDSYQETQYF. DNA for the CDR3: TGTGCCAGCAGTAAGGACAGTTACCAAGAGACCCAGTACTTC.